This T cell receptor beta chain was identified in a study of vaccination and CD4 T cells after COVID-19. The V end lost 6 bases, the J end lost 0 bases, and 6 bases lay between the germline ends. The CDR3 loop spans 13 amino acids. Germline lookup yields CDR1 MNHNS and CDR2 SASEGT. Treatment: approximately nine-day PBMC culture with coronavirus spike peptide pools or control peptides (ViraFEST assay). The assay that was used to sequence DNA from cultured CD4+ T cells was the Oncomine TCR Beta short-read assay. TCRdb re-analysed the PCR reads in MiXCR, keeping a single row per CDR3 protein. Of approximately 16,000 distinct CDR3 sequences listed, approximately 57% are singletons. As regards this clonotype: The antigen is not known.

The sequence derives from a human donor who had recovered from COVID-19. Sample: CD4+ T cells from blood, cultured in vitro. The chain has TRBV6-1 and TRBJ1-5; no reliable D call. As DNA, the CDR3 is TGTGCCAGCAGGCAGTATAGCAATCAGCCCCAGCATTTT. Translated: CASRQYSNQPQHF.